A single T cell receptor (beta chain) is shown here with its context. This table comes from immunoSEQ multiplex PCR, and its TCRdb copy is limited to in-frame clones, with some not included. Seen here are around 100,000 clones, roughly 88% observed once, and the top ten hold 0.7% to 0.85%. J was trimmed by 8 bases and V by 6 bases; bases with no gene match: 9. From germline, CDR1 is SQVTM and CDR2 ANQGSEA. This CDR3 region has 12 residues. The data were taken from a study of blood T cell repertoires in COVID-19. Study context: PBMCs, B-cell-depleted T cells, or T cells provided the cDNA or gDNA that made up the material.

Source material: peripheral blood. The V gene is TRBV29-1, the J gene TRBJ1-2; 7 bases are shared with TRBD1. The sequence was obtained from a woman aged 70 to 79 with acute or convalescent COVID-19. For the CDR3, the DNA is TGCAGCGTCCTGGGACAGCAAGACGGCTACACCTTC. It codes for CSVLGQQDGYTF.